This is a list of T cell receptor beta chains from one sample in a study of CD8 T cells in Susac syndrome. TCRdb redid the calling of the immunoSEQ multiplex PCR reads with MiXCR, one entry per CDR3 protein. This repertoire shows approximately 200,000 distinct CDR3 sequences, more than 85% found once; its top ten account for around 0.14%. Specimen: CD8+ T cells from PBMCs. The receptors derive from a human donor with multiple sclerosis. Both conserved end residues are part of each CDR3. D genes are given only for firm matches. Some rows mark clone size as missing; the rest say once, few, many or name a class of expanded clone.

clone_size: .
v_call: TRBV6-2/TRBV6-3
j_call: TRBJ2-1
d_call: .
cdr3_aa: CASRRYISAGAYNEQFF
cdr3_nt: TGTGCCAGCAGAAGGTATATTTCGGCGGGCGCCTACAATGAGCAGTTCTTC

clone_size: .
v_call: TRBV29-1
j_call: TRBJ2-7
d_call: .
cdr3_aa: CSALLRESYEQYF
cdr3_nt: TGCAGCGCCTTACTCCGGGAGTCCTACGAGCAGTACTTC

clone_size: .
v_call: TRBV30
j_call: TRBJ2-7
d_call: .
cdr3_aa: CACYKDGTFQTYEQYF
cdr3_nt: TGTGCCTGTTACAAGGACGGGACCTTTCAAACCTACGAGCAGTACTTC

clone_size: .
v_call: TRBV6-5
j_call: TRBJ2-7
d_call: TRBD1
cdr3_aa: CASSRGTGVRNEQYF
cdr3_nt: TGTGCCAGCAGTCGGGGGACAGGGGTTAGGAACGAGCAGTACTTC

clone_size: .
v_call: TRBV13
j_call: TRBJ2-3
d_call: TRBD2
cdr3_aa: CASSPSGETDTQYF
cdr3_nt: TGTGCCAGCAGCCCTAGCGGGGAGACAGATACGCAGTATTTT

clone_size: .
v_call: TRBV4-3
j_call: TRBJ2-1
d_call: TRBD2
cdr3_aa: CASSQDRTESGSNYNEQFF
cdr3_nt: TGCGCCAGCAGCCAAGACCGGACAGAGAGCGGGAGCAACTACAATGAGCAGTTCTTC

clone_size: .
v_call: TRBV20-1
j_call: TRBJ2-7
d_call: .
cdr3_aa: CSARSTSYEQYF
cdr3_nt: TGCAGTGCTAGAAGTACCAGCTACGAGCAGTACTTC

clone_size: .
v_call: TRBV12-3/TRBV12-4
j_call: TRBJ2-1
d_call: TRBD2
cdr3_aa: CASSLRLAGTYRNEQFF
cdr3_nt: TGTGCCAGCAGTTTAAGACTAGCGGGGACCTACCGGAATGAGCAGTTCTTC

clone_size: .
v_call: TRBV4-3
j_call: TRBJ1-4
d_call: .
cdr3_aa: CASSQVLNEKLFF
cdr3_nt: TGCGCCAGCAGCCAAGTACTAAATGAAAAACTGTTTTTT

clone_size: .
v_call: TRBV24-1
j_call: TRBJ1-2
d_call: .
cdr3_aa: CATSLTTIRGVEGYTF
cdr3_nt: TGTGCCACCAGCCTCACTACGATCCGGGGAGTGGAAGGCTACACCTTC

clone_size: few
v_call: TRBV30
j_call: TRBJ2-3
d_call: .
cdr3_aa: CAWSVGAGPGTDTQYF
cdr3_nt: TGTGCCTGGAGTGTAGGCGCAGGGCCTGGGACAGATACGCAGTATTTT

clone_size: .
v_call: TRBV29-1
j_call: TRBJ2-7
d_call: TRBD1
cdr3_aa: CSVVSAGTGWLGAYYEQYF
cdr3_nt: TGCAGCGTTGTGAGTGCCGGGACAGGATGGCTGGGGGCTTACTACGAGCAGTACTTC

clone_size: .
v_call: TRBV5-1
j_call: TRBJ2-5
d_call: .
cdr3_aa: CASSLNYLQETQYF
cdr3_nt: TGCGCCAGCAGCTTGAACTATTTACAAGAGACCCAGTACTTC

clone_size: .
v_call: TRBV12-3/TRBV12-4
j_call: TRBJ2-5
d_call: .
cdr3_aa: CASSFALSETQYF
cdr3_nt: TGTGCCAGCAGTTTCGCCCTTTCCGAGACCCAGTACTTC

clone_size: .
v_call: TRBV7-9
j_call: TRBJ1-1
d_call: .
cdr3_aa: CASHVGAEAFF
cdr3_nt: TGTGCCAGCCACGTGGGGGCTGAAGCTTTCTTT

clone_size: .
v_call: TRBV5-5
j_call: TRBJ2-7
d_call: .
cdr3_aa: CASSPTRRGYEQYF
cdr3_nt: TGTGCCAGCAGCCCGACCAGGAGGGGCTACGAGCAGTACTTC

clone_size: .
v_call: TRBV5-1
j_call: TRBJ2-3
d_call: .
cdr3_aa: CASSLGLTSTDTQYF
cdr3_nt: TGCGCCAGCAGCTTGGGACTAACATCCACAGATACGCAGTATTTT

clone_size: .
v_call: TRBV2
j_call: TRBJ2-1
d_call: TRBD2
cdr3_aa: CASSDASGTYNEQFF
cdr3_nt: TGTGCCAGCAGTGATGCTAGCGGGACCTACAATGAGCAGTTCTTC

clone_size: .
v_call: TRBV4-2
j_call: TRBJ2-3
d_call: .
cdr3_aa: CASSQEPASFGTDTQYF
cdr3_nt: TGCGCCAGCAGCCAAGAGCCGGCTAGCTTCGGCACAGATACGCAGTATTTT

clone_size: .
v_call: TRBV15
j_call: TRBJ2-1
d_call: .
cdr3_aa: CATSTEVPVGDEQFF
cdr3_nt: TGTGCCACCAGCACAGAGGTCCCTGTGGGCGATGAGCAGTTCTTC

clone_size: .
v_call: TRBV13
j_call: TRBJ2-7
d_call: .
cdr3_aa: CASSLRPGRGEQYF
cdr3_nt: TGTGCCAGCAGCTTACGTCCAGGGCGAGGCGAGCAGTACTTC

clone_size: .
v_call: TRBV7-9
j_call: TRBJ2-4
d_call: TRBD2
cdr3_aa: CASSPGGDIQYF
cdr3_nt: TGTGCCAGCAGCCCCGGGGGGGACATTCAGTACTTC

clone_size: once
v_call: TRBV4-1
j_call: TRBJ2-5
d_call: .
cdr3_aa: CASSQAGLNQETQYF
cdr3_nt: TGCGCCAGCAGCCAAGCAGGACTAAATCAAGAGACCCAGTACTTC

clone_size: .
v_call: TRBV5-6
j_call: TRBJ2-1
d_call: .
cdr3_aa: CASSLGEAYNEQFF
cdr3_nt: TGTGCCAGCAGCTTGGGGGAGGCCTACAATGAGCAGTTCTTC

clone_size: once
v_call: TRBV29-1
j_call: TRBJ2-1
d_call: .
cdr3_aa: CSAERNEQFF
cdr3_nt: TGCAGCGCCGAGCGGAATGAGCAGTTCTTC

clone_size: .
v_call: TRBV20-1
j_call: TRBJ1-2
d_call: .
cdr3_aa: CSARDRANYGYTF
cdr3_nt: TGCAGTGCTAGGGACCGAGCTAACTATGGCTACACCTTC

clone_size: .
v_call: TRBV30
j_call: TRBJ1-1
d_call: .
cdr3_aa: CAWSDRGGNTEAFF
cdr3_nt: TGTGCCTGGAGTGACCGGGGGGGGAACACTGAAGCTTTCTTT

clone_size: once
v_call: TRBV12-3/TRBV12-4
j_call: TRBJ1-2
d_call: .
cdr3_aa: CASSLGGTNLNLANYGYTF
cdr3_nt: TGTGCCAGCAGTTTAGGGGGCACCAATCTCAACCTAGCTAACTATGGCTACACCTTC

clone_size: .
v_call: TRBV9
j_call: TRBJ2-3
d_call: .
cdr3_aa: CASSVSGRAPDTQYF
cdr3_nt: TGTGCCAGCAGCGTAAGCGGCCGGGCCCCAGATACGCAGTATTTT

clone_size: .
v_call: TRBV27
j_call: TRBJ2-5
d_call: TRBD2
cdr3_aa: CASSLSGGGPYTQYF
cdr3_nt: TGTGCCAGCAGTCTATCTGGCGGGGGGCCCTATACCCAGTACTTC

clone_size: .
v_call: TRBV5-6
j_call: TRBJ2-5
d_call: TRBD2
cdr3_aa: CASSQGTSGRKETQYF
cdr3_nt: TGTGCCAGCAGCCAGGGGACTAGCGGACGAAAAGAGACCCAGTACTTC

clone_size: once
v_call: TRBV12-3/TRBV12-4
j_call: TRBJ2-7
d_call: .
cdr3_aa: CASSFVTSPYEQYF
cdr3_nt: TGTGCCAGCAGTTTTGTAACATCGCCCTACGAGCAGTACTTC

clone_size: .
v_call: TRBV29-1
j_call: TRBJ1-1
d_call: .
cdr3_aa: CSGYGRANTEAFF
cdr3_nt: TGCAGTGGATACGGCAGGGCGAACACTGAAGCTTTCTTT

clone_size: once
v_call: TRBV6-6
j_call: TRBJ1-1
d_call: TRBD1
cdr3_aa: CASSYTGRTGDEAFF
cdr3_nt: TGTGCCAGCAGTTATACGGGCAGGACAGGGGATGAAGCTTTCTTT

clone_size: .
v_call: TRBV12-3/TRBV12-4
j_call: TRBJ2-6
d_call: .
cdr3_aa: CASSSSTGTGANVLTF
cdr3_nt: TGTGCCAGCAGTTCCTCTACAGGGACTGGGGCCAACGTCCTGACTTTC

clone_size: .
v_call: TRBV12-3/TRBV12-4
j_call: TRBJ1-5
d_call: .
cdr3_aa: CASSLGTVNQPQHF
cdr3_nt: TGTGCCAGCAGTTTAGGGACGGTCAATCAGCCCCAGCATTTT

clone_size: .
v_call: TRBV9
j_call: TRBJ2-2
d_call: TRBD2
cdr3_aa: CASSFPRLAGGQELFF
cdr3_nt: TGTGCCAGCAGCTTCCCCCGACTAGCGGGAGGGCAGGAGCTGTTTTTT

clone_size: .
v_call: TRBV7-2
j_call: TRBJ1-5
d_call: TRBD1
cdr3_aa: CASSFGTGPDNQPQHF
cdr3_nt: TGTGCCAGCAGCTTTGGGACAGGCCCTGACAATCAGCCCCAGCATTTT

clone_size: once
v_call: TRBV27
j_call: TRBJ2-3
d_call: .
cdr3_aa: CASSLGQVGTDTQYF
cdr3_nt: TGTGCCAGCAGTTTGGGGCAGGTGGGGACAGATACGCAGTATTTT

clone_size: .
v_call: TRBV5-4
j_call: TRBJ1-2
d_call: .
cdr3_aa: CASSLGSTSYGYTF
cdr3_nt: TGTGCCAGCAGCTTGGGGTCTACCTCCTATGGCTACACCTTC

clone_size: .
v_call: TRBV29-1
j_call: TRBJ1-6
d_call: .
cdr3_aa: CSVDLGPTKDNSPLHF
cdr3_nt: TGCAGCGTTGATCTGGGGCCTACTAAAGATAATTCACCCCTCCACTTT

clone_size: .
v_call: TRBV15
j_call: TRBJ1-5
d_call: .
cdr3_aa: CATSRDYGGTQPQHF
cdr3_nt: TGTGCCACCAGCAGAGATTACGGGGGGACCCAGCCCCAGCATTTT

clone_size: .
v_call: TRBV14
j_call: TRBJ2-2
d_call: .
cdr3_aa: CASSQWGFSTGELFF
cdr3_nt: TGTGCCAGCAGCCAATGGGGGTTCAGCACCGGGGAGCTGTTTTTT

clone_size: .
v_call: TRBV5-6
j_call: TRBJ2-1
d_call: .
cdr3_aa: CASSLGSGREQFF
cdr3_nt: TGTGCCAGCAGCTTGGGGTCCGGCCGGGAGCAGTTCTTC

clone_size: .
v_call: TRBV28
j_call: TRBJ2-1
d_call: .
cdr3_aa: CASSLFERGSYNEQFF
cdr3_nt: TGTGCCAGCAGTTTATTCGAACGGGGCTCCTACAATGAGCAGTTCTTC

clone_size: .
v_call: TRBV5-1
j_call: TRBJ2-1
d_call: .
cdr3_aa: CASSFDSSSYNEQFF
cdr3_nt: TGCGCCAGCAGCTTTGACTCCAGCTCCTACAATGAGCAGTTCTTC

clone_size: .
v_call: TRBV5-4
j_call: TRBJ2-1
d_call: TRBD2
cdr3_aa: CASSYKGLAGGKGYNEQFF
cdr3_nt: TGTGCCAGCAGCTATAAGGGACTAGCGGGAGGTAAGGGCTACAATGAGCAGTTCTTC

clone_size: .
v_call: TRBV20-1
j_call: TRBJ2-7
d_call: TRBD1
cdr3_aa: CSASSDGTGSPYEQYF
cdr3_nt: TGCAGTGCTTCCAGTGATGGGACAGGATCCCCCTACGAGCAGTACTTC